A single sample gave rise to the 8 T cell receptor beta chains below, sequenced in a study of radiation and T cells in renal cell carcinoma (dated by TCRdb to between 2020 and 2021). Receptors were amplified or captured by the immunoSEQ multiplex PCR assay. What TCRdb holds here is the immuneACCESS table cut down to in-frame rearrangements. Part of the clones is not present; checked against another copy, under half of the missing clones reflect an unresolved V gene, and the others are unexplained. For this sample there are some 16,000 clones; roughly 54% appear just once. The ten largest clones represent about 11% of the sample. The time point label here, explained by the study, means: tumor resected at nephrectomy. What the treatment or condition label conveys for this sample: treatment-naive control, cytoreductive nephrectomy. Material: tumor tissue, obtained from a patient whose treatment was nephrectomy without radiotherapy. These receptors all come from a man in his fifties or sixties with renal cell carcinoma.

This clone is medium-sized (0.01 to 0.1%) by share. The chain recombines TRBV5-6 with TRBJ2-7; TRBD1 matches at 7 bases. The CDR3 has 15 residues. V lost 0 bases and J lost 3; bases outside the gene matches: 6. Germline V gene lookup returns CDR1 SGHDT and CDR2 YYEEEE. Here the CDR3 DNA reads TGTGCCAGCAGCTTGGTAGAGGGGGCGATCTACGAGCAGTACTTC. It encodes CASSLVEGAIYEQYF.

This clone was counted a single time. The gene calls are TRBV7-9 and TRBJ2-7, with D maybe TRBD1 (5 bases). This CDR3 is built from 13 residues. Germline V gives CDR1 SEHNR, CDR2 FQNEAQ (reference sequence). V was trimmed by 4 bases and J by 6 bases, leaving 13 bases between them. The CDR3 nucleotides are TGTGCCAGCAGCTCATCAGGGTTGGTCGAGCAGTACTTC. Its translation is CASSSSGLVEQYF.

In this sample, this clone is large (0.1 to 1%). This chain connects TRBV2 to TRBJ1-5; D is unclear. The germline V and J ends were trimmed by 6 bases and 0 bases, with 6 bases remaining between them. The germline gives CDR1 SNHLY, CDR2 FYNNEI. This CDR3 contains 13 residues. CDR3 loop: CASRGGSNQPQHF. The CDR3 region has the DNA TGTGCCAGCAGGGGAGGTAGCAATCAGCCCCAGCATTTT.

This clone was detected a few times. This chain joins TRBV11-2 and TRBJ2-7; 7 bases are shared with TRBD1. This CDR3 has 14 residues. V lost 5 bases, J lost 2 bases, and 6 bases stayed unmatched. CDR1 and CDR2 from the germline V gene are SGHAT and FQNNGV. The CDR3 spells CASSQLTGAYEQYF. CDR3 nucleotides: TGTGCCAGCAGCCAACTAACAGGGGCCTACGAGCAGTACTTC.

This clone is medium-sized in the sample. The chain is built from TRBV27 and TRBJ1-1, with a possible D match to TRBD1 (5 bases). Looked up from germline, CDR1 is MNHEY and CDR2 is SMNVEV (reference sequence). Trimming removed 3 bases at V and 4 bases at J, with 12 bases between. The CDR3 runs 14 residues. This CDR3 is CASSFDGRGTEAFF. The CDR3 bases are TGTGCCAGCAGTTTCGATGGGAGGGGCACTGAAGCTTTCTTT.

The chain recombines TRBV6-4 with TRBJ2-3; 8 nucleotides match TRBD1. CDR3 length equals 13 residues. V lost 6 bases, J lost 5 bases, and 4 bases stayed unmatched. Germline V gene sequence: CDR1 MRHNA, CDR2 SNTAGT. The DNA of the CDR3 is TGTGCCAGCAGCCTACAGGGGGGAGATACGCAGTATTTT. It yields the protein CASSLQGGDTQYF.

The CDR3 DNA is TGTGCCAGCAGCTTAGGAGGCGGAGGTGACTACGAGCAGTACTTC. Protein: CASSLGGGGDYEQYF. The J gene is TRBJ2-7, the V gene TRBV7-6; D perhaps matches TRBD2 (5 bases). There are 15 residues in the CDR3. The V gene lost 1 base and the J gene lost 3 bases, with 13 bases spanning the gap. Germline CDR1 reads SGHVS; CDR2 reads FNYEAQ.

The chain joins TRBV4-3 to TRBJ2-3, with D unresolved. The V gene's germline CDR1 is LGHNA and CDR2 YSLEER. The CDR3 loop spans 15 amino acids. V was trimmed by 2 bases and J by 0 bases, leaving 9 bases between them. CDR3 region: CASSQLGSSTDTQYF. The DNA of the CDR3 is TGCGCCAGCAGCCAATTAGGTTCTAGCACAGATACGCAGTATTTT.